These T cell receptor beta chains were read from a single sample in a study of graft-versus-host responses after intestinal transplantation. The data were produced by immunoSEQ multiplex PCR, yet TCRdb's version contains in-frame clones alone and is incomplete. The sample has about 130,000 clones; about nine tenths are singletons. These TCRs are of unknown antigen specificity. The input for sequencing was unstimulated CD4+ T cells sorted from spleen or lymph node cells, taken before intestinal transplant. These receptors came from a human donor who received an intestinal transplant. Both conserved end residues are part of each CDR3. The order of the fields is D gene, clone size, J gene, V gene, CDR3 protein, CDR3 DNA. A D gene is named only where the DNA matches it firmly. Part of the rows lack a size; the others show once, few, many or a class for expanded clones.

- | once | TRBJ1-1 | TRBV28 | CASRIPGQYTEAFF | TGTGCCAGCCGAATCCCCGGACAGTACACTGAAGCTTTCTTT
TRBD2 | once | TRBJ2-1 | TRBV27 | CASSLSGTSAGWIYNEQFF | TGTGCCAGCAGTCTCTCCGGGACTAGCGCTGGCTGGATCTACAATGAGCAGTTCTTC
- | - | TRBJ2-7 | TRBV5-1 | CASSLSGSSYEQYF | TGCGCCAGCAGCTTGTCGGGGAGCTCCTACGAGCAGTACTTC
- | - | TRBJ2-3 | TRBV11-3 | CASSLVGASDTQYF | TGTGCCAGCAGCTTAGTAGGTGCTTCTGATACGCAGTATTTT
TRBD2 | - | TRBJ2-1 | TRBV19 | CASSISALAGSPSLYNEQFF | TGTGCCAGTAGTATATCCGCGCTAGCGGGATCCCCGTCCCTATACAATGAGCAGTTCTTC
- | - | TRBJ1-5 | TRBV9 | CASSVGPAAYSNQPQHF | TGTGCCAGCAGCGTAGGTCCGGCAGCCTATAGCAATCAGCCCCAGCATTTT
TRBD1 | - | TRBJ2-3 | TRBV28 | CASSLTGDTDTQYF | TGTGCCAGCAGTCTAACAGGGGACACAGATACGCAGTATTTT
- | - | TRBJ1-2 | TRBV9 | CASSVGYGYTF | TGTGCCAGCAGCGTTGGCTATGGCTACACCTTC
- | - | TRBJ2-1 | TRBV19 | CASSIGVNEQFF | TGTGCCAGTAGTATTGGGGTAAATGAGCAGTTCTTC
- | once | TRBJ1-4 | TRBV28 | CASSWPGVTNEKLFF | TGTGCCAGCAGTTGGCCCGGGGTGACTAATGAAAAACTGTTTTTT
TRBD1 | - | TRBJ2-5 | TRBV5-1 | CASSFGTGVQETQYF | TGCGCCAGCAGCTTCGGGACAGGGGTCCAAGAGACCCAGTACTTC
TRBD2 | - | TRBJ2-3 | TRBV6-1 | CASRTSLASTDTQYF | TGTGCCAGCAGGACTAGCCTCGCTAGCACAGATACGCAGTATTTT
- | once | TRBJ2-2 | TRBV15 | CATSGHRQTGELFF | TGTGCCACCAGCGGACACCGGCAGACCGGGGAGCTGTTTTTT